This T cell receptor beta chain was sequenced in a study of cytomegalovirus exposure and HLA in healthy donors. As to this clone: Its antigen is as yet unknown.

The CDR3 contains 14 residues. V lost 5 bases and J lost 1; bases outside the gene matches: 1. Germline CDR1 is SGHVS and CDR2 is FNYEAQ. 13 Jbeta primers and 60 Vbeta primers were used for the PCR. Clones were sequenced by immunoSEQ multiplex PCR, and TCRdb holds only the in-frame ones, with some missing. Here the sample spans 110,000 or so clones, 74% being singletons. Study-wide results and caveats: Reports indicated that the classifier achieved high specificity and sensitivity in diagnosing cytomegalovirus status.

The rearrangement joins TRBV7-6 to TRBJ2-5; 10 bases are a match to TRBD1. Sequencing was performed on PBMCs. This receptor was identified in a woman aged 40 to 50 in good health and CMV-seropositive. CDR3 sequence reads: CASSRTGGQETQYF. Written as DNA, the CDR3 is TGTGCCAGCAGCCGGACAGGGGGCCAAGAGACCCAGTACTTC. The full variable domain, completed using reference TRBV7-6 and TRBJ2-5, is GAGVSQSPRYKVTKRGQDVALRCDPISGHVSLYWYRQALGQGPEFLTYFNYEAQQDKSGLPNDRFSAERPEGSISTLTIQRTEQRDSAMYRCASSRTGGQETQYFGPGTRLLVL.